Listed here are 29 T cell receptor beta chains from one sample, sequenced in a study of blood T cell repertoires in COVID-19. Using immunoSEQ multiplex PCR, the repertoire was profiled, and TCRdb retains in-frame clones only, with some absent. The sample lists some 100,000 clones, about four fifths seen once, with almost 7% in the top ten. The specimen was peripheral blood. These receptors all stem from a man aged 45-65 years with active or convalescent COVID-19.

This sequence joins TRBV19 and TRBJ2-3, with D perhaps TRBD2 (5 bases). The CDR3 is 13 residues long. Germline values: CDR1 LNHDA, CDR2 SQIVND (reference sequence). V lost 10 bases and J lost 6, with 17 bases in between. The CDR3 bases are TGTGCCACCCGGAGGTCTGCGAGGGATACGCAGTATTTT. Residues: CATRRSARDTQYF.

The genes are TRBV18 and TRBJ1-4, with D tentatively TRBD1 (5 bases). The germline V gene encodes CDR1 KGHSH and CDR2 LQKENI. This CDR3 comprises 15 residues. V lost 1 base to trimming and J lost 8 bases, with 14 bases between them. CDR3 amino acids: CASSPRERDLEKLFF. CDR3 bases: TGTGCCAGCTCACCACGAGAGAGGGACTTGGAAAAACTGTTTTTT.

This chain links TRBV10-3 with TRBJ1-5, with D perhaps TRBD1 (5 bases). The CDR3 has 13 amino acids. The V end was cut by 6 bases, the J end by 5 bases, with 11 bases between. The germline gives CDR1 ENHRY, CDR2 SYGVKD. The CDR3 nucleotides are TGTGCCATCAGCGACGGGGGGGATCAGCCCCAGCATTTT. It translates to CAISDGGDQPQHF.

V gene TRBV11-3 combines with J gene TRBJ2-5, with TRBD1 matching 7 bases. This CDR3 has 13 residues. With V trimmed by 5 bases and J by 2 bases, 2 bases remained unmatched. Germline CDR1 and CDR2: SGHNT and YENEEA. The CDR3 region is CASSLGQQETQYF. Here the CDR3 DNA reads TGTGCCAGCAGCCTGGGACAGCAAGAGACCCAGTACTTC.

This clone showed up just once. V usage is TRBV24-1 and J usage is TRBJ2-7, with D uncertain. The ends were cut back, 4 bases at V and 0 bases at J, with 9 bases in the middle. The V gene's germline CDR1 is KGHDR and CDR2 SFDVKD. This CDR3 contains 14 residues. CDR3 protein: CATSDKHNSYEQYF. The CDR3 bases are TGTGCCACCAGTGACAAACACAACTCCTACGAGCAGTACTTC.

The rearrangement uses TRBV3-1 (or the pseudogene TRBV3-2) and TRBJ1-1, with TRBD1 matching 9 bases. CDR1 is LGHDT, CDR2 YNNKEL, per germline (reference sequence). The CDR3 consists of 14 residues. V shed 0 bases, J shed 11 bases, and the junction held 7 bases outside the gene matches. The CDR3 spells CASSQDSTGGEAFF. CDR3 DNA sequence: TGTGCCAGCAGCCAAGATTCCACAGGGGGCGAGGCTTTCTTT.

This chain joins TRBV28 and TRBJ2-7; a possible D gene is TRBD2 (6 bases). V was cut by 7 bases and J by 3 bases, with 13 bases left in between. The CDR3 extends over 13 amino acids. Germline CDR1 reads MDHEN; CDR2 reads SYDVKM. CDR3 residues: CASTGLANYEQYV. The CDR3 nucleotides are TGTGCCAGCACCGGGCTAGCGAACTACGAGCAGTACGTC.

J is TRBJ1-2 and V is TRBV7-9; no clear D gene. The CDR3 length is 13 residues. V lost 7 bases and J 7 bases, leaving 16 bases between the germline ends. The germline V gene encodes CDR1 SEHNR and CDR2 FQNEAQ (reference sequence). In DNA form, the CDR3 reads TGTGCCAGCACCCCGTTAAGGGAGGGTGGCTACACCTTC. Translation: CASTPLREGGYTF.

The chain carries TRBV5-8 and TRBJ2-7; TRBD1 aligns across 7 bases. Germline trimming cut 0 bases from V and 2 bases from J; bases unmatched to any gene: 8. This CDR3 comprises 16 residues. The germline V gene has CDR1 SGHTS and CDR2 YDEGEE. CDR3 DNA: TGTGCCAGCAGCTTGGGGGGTCAGGGGGTTACCTACGAGCAGTACGTC. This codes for CASSLGGQGVTYEQYV.

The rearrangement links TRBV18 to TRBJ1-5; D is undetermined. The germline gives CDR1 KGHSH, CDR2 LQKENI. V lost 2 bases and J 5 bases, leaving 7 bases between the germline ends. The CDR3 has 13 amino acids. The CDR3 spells CASSPGEDQPQHF. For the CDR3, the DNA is TGTGCCAGCTCACCAGGAGAAGATCAGCCCCAGCATTTT.

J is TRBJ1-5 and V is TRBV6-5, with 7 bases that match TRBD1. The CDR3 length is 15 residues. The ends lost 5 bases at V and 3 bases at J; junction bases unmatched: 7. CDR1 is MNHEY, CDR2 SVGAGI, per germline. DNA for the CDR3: TGTGCCAGCAGTCCGACAGGGCCTAACAATCAGCCCCAGCATTTT. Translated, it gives CASSPTGPNNQPQHF.

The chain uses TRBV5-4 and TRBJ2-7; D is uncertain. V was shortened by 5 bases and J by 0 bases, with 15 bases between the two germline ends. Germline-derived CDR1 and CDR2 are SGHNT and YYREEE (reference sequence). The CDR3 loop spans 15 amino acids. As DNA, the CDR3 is TGTGCCAGCAGGCGTTTTGAGGATTACTCCTACGAGCAGTACTTC. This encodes CASRRFEDYSYEQYF.

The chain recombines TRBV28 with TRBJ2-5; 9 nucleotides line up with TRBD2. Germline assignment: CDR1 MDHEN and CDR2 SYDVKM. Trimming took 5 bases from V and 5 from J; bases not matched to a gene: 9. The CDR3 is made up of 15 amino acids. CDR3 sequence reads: CASSKAAGGEETQYF. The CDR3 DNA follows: TGTGCCAGCAGTAAGGCAGCGGGGGGCGAGGAGACCCAGTACTTC.

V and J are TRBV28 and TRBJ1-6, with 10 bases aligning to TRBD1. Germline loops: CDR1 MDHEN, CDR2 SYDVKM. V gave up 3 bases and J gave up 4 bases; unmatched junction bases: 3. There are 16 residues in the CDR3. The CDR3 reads CASSFSDRGYNSPLHF. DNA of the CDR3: TGTGCCAGCAGTTTTTCGGACAGGGGGTATAATTCACCCCTCCACTTT. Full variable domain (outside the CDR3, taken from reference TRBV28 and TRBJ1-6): DVKVTQSSRYLVKRTGEKVFLECVQDMDHENMFWYRQDPGLGLRLIYFSYDVKMKEKGDIPEGYSVSREKKERFSLILESASTNQTSMYLCASSFSDRGYNSPLHFGNGTRLTVT.

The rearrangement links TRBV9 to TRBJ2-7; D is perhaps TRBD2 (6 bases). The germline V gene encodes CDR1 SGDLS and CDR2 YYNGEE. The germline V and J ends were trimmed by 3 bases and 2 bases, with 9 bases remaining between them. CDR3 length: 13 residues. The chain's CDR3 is CASSATGAYEQYF. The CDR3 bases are TGTGCCAGCAGCGCGACGGGGGCCTACGAGCAGTACTTC.

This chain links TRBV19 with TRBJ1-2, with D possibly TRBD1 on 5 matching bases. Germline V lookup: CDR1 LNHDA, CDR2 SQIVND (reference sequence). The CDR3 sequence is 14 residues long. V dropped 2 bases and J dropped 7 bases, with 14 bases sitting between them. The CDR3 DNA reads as TGTGCCAGTAGTATACAAGGGGCCCCCGGTGGCTACACCTTC. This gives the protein CASSIQGAPGGYTF.

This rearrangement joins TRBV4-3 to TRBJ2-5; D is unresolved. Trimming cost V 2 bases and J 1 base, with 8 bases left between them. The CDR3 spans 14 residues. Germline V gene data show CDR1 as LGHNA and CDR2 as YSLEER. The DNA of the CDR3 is TGCGCCAGCAGCCAATCTAGGTTCCAAGAGACCCAGTACTTC. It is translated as CASSQSRFQETQYF.

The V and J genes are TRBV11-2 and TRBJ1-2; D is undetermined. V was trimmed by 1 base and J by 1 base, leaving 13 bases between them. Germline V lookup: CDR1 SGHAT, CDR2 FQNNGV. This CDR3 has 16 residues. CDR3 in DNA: TGTGCCAGCAGCTTAGTAAGAGGTGTGGGTAACTATGGCTACACCTTC. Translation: CASSLVRGVGNYGYTF.

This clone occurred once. The CDR3 loop is CSASGNYGYTF. DNA of the CDR3: TGCAGTGCTAGCGGGAACTATGGCTACACCTTC. The rearrangement uses TRBV20-1 and TRBJ1-2, with D unresolved. The V gene's germline CDR1 is DFQATT and CDR2 SNEGSKA (reference sequence). There are 11 residues in the CDR3. V lost 3 bases and J 2 bases, leaving 4 bases between the germline ends.

Here the CDR3 reads CASSFGTGWTTEAFF. DNA of the CDR3: TGTGCCAGCAGTTTCGGGACAGGGTGGACCACTGAAGCTTTCTTT. This rearrangement joins TRBV28 to TRBJ1-1, with 9 nucleotides matching TRBD1. The CDR3 totals 15 residues. With 3 bases clipped from V and 4 bases from J, the junction kept 6 bases outside the gene matches. Germline V gene sequence: CDR1 MDHEN, CDR2 SYDVKM.

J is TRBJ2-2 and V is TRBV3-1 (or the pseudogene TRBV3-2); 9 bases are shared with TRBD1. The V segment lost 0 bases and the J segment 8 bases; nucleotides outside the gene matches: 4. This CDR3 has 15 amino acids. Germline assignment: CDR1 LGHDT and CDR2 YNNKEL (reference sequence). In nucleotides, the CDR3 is TGTGCCAGCAGCCAAGACACAGGGGGCGTGGGGGAGCTGTTTTTT. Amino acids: CASSQDTGGVGELFF.

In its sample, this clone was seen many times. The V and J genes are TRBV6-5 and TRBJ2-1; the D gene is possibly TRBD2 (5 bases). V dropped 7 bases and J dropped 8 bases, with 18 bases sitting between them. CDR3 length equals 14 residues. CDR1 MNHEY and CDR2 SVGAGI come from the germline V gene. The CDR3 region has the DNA TGTGCCAGCAAGAGGGCGGTCGGTTATGATGAGCAGTTCTTC. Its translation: CASKRAVGYDEQFF.

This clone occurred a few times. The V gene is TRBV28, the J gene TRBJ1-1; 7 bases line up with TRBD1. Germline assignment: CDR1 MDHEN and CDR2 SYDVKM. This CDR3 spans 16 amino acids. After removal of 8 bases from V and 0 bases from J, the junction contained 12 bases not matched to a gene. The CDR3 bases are TGTGCCAGCCCCCCCCCGACAGGGCCCCTGAACACTGAAGCTTTCTTT. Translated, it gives CASPPPTGPLNTEAFF.

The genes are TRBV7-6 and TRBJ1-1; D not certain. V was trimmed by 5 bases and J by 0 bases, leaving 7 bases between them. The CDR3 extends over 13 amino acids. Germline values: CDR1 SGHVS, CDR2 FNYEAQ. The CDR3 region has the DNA TGTGCCAGCAGCCCCACTATGAACACTGAAGCTTTCTTT. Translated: CASSPTMNTEAFF.

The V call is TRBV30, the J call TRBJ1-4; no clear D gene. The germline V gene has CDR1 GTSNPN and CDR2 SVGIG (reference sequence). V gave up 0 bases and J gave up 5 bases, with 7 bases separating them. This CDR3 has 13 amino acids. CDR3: CAWSVRGNEKLFF. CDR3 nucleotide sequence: TGTGCCTGGAGTGTACGGGGAAATGAAAAACTGTTTTTT.

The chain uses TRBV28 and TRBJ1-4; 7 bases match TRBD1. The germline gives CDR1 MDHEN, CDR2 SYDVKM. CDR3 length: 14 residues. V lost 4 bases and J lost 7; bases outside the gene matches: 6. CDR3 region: CASSYRGFSEKLFF. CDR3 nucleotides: TGTGCCAGCAGTTACAGGGGCTTTAGTGAAAAACTGTTTTTT.

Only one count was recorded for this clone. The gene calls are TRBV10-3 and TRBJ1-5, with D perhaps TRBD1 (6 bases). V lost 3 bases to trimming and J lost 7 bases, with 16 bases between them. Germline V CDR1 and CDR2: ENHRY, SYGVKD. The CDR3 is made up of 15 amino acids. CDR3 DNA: TGTGCCATCAGTGACCAGGAACAGGGTGGGCAGCCCCAGCATTTT. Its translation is CAISDQEQGGQPQHF.

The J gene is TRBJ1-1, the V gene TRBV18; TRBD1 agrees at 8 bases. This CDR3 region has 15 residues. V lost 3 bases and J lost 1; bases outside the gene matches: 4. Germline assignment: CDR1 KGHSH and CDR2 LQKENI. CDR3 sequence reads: CASSPIGTGNTEAFF. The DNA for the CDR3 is TGTGCCAGCTCACCTATTGGGACAGGGAACACTGAAGCTTTCTTT.

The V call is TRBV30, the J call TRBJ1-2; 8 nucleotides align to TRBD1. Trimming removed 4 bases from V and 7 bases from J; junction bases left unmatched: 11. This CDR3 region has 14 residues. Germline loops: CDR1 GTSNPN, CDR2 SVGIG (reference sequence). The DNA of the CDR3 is TGTGCCTGGACTCATAAGGACAGGGAGGGTGGCTACACCTTC. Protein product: CAWTHKDREGGYTF.